This T cell receptor (beta chain) was obtained from a study of PD-L1 blockade in urothelial cancer (dated by TCRdb to the late 2010s). Regarding the research as a whole: Every patient began therapy around 2014 and was given atezolizumab 1,200 mg intravenously every 3 weeks. In the same patients who had TCR sequencing, pretreatment tumors also underwent whole exome sequencing and RNA sequencing. Patients had an ECOG performance status of 0 or 1 and had received between 0 and 3 prior chemotherapy regimens. Pretreatment tumor samples, along with matched peripheral blood collected serially before and after atezolizumab treatment, underwent TCR sequencing. Durable clinical benefit was achieved by nine patients and was not achieved by 20 patients. Approximately 30 patients had pretreatment blood TCR-seq, roughly 24 had at least one posttreatment blood collection, and roughly 24 had tumor TCR-seq. Blood samples gave a median of approximately 150,000 T cells and roughly 83,000 unique TCRs, with a median clonality of 0.080. Blood samples were analyzed at 3 weeks after treatment start (second dose) and at 6 weeks after treatment start. About nine tenths of the roughly 29 patients were males with bladder-origin urothelial cancer, and about two thirds of the roughly 30 reported a prior smoking history. Durable clinical benefit was defined as a progression-free survival longer than 6 months, and TCR features were additionally tested against progression-free survival and overall survival. An exploratory multi-omic analysis was conducted of the somatic, immune and clinical correlates of response to PD-L1 blockade with atezolizumab in urothelial cancer.

Reading the label with the study, this specimen's time point is: peripheral blood 6 weeks after treatment start. A cohort of 25 to 35 patients with locally advanced or metastatic urothelial carcinoma, treated at Memorial Sloan Kettering on a trial protocol, was included. Peripheral blood mononuclear cells were collected pretreatment and during treatment, at between 1 and 8 total time points per patient. The Qiagen DNeasy Blood extraction kit was used to purify genomic DNA from total PBMCs and tumor samples. Collected pretreatment and during treatment, PBMCs were isolated and stored as previously described. Results the study describes overall, beyond this receptor: Greater expansion of tumor-associated TCR clones in peripheral blood 3 weeks after the start of treatment was observed in patients with durable benefit (n of about 20, p = 0.022). Because of the small sample size (n ≈ 28) and the many exploratory analyses performed, the results are intended to be regarded as hypothesis-generating. Improved progression-free and overall survival was associated with having pretreatment peripheral blood TCR clonality below the median.

To estimate absolute template abundance from read counts, synthetic TCR analog templates were spiked into each PCR. TCRbeta CDR3 regions were amplified from genomic DNA with bias-controlled V and J gene primers using the immunoSEQ assay. Rearranged TCRbeta segments were sequenced at approximately 20X coverage. As for how the authors treated the data: Sequencing errors were corrected by clustering, and CDR3s were annotated against IMGT so that V, D and J genes could be assigned. Only productive TCRbeta rearrangements were used in downstream analyses, excluding out-of-frame or stop-codon sequences. Clonality was calculated as one minus the Shannon entropy normalized by the log of the number of unique productive sequences. Fisher's exact test with Benjamini-Hochberg correction, at a threshold of adjusted p below 0.01, was used to find clones that differed between time points or between blood and tumor. Not all clones reach the TCRdb copy of this immuneACCESS table, which keeps in-frame sequences only. Checked studies attribute under half of the gap to unresolved V genes and leave the rest unexplained. D and trimming come from the DNA, and the V and J calls and clone size come from that table. This sample is represented by about 90,000 clones; around four fifths of them were singletons. In total, the top ten clones hold around 7.7% of the sample.

Of note for this clone: It has no known antigen specificity. Base qualities are not provided; no much larger clone lies one nucleotide away.

The CDR3 contains 12 residues, cysteine and phenylalanine counted. Only the CDR3 portion is preserved as DNA: 36 bases, with reading frame beginning at the first base. The germline V gene sets CDR1 to SQVTM and CDR2 to ANQGSEA. V drops 8 bases and J drops 6 bases, leaving 14 bases in between. The sequence was obtained from a man aged 65 to 85 with urothelial cancer. This material consisted of PBMCs, taken around atezolizumab (anti-PD-L1) treatment. The chain joins TRBV29-1 to TRBJ2-1; perhaps TRBD2 is the D gene, with 5 bases matching. The DNA sequence reads TGCAGCCACCAACCCGCGGGCAATGAGCAGTTCTTC. Translation gives CSHQPAGNEQFF.